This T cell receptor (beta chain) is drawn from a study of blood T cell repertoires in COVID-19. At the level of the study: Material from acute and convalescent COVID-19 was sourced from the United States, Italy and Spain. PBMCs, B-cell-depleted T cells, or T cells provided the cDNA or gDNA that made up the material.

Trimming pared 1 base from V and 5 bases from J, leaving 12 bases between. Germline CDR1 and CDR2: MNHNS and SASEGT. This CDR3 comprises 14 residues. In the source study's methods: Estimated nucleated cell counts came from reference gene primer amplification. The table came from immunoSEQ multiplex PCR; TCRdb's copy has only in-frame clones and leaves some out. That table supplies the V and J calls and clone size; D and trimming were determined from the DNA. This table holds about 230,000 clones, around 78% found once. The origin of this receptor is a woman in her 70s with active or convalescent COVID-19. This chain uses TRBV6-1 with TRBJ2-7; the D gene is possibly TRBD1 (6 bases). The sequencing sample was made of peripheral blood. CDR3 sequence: CASSEVGAYNEQYF. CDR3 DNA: TGTGCCAGCAGTGAAGTGGGGGCTTACAACGAGCAGTACTTC.